The TCR beta chain under discussion was sequenced for a study of T cells after yellow fever vaccination. Study conclusions and caveats: Reappearance after the booster was seen for most primary-vaccination clones, at more than 95% CD4 and 70% to 90% CD8.

Notes on this clonotype: The antigen remains undetermined.

CDR3 length: 16 amino acids. Trimming cost V 4 bases and J 4 bases; bases outside gene matches: 9. CDR1 and CDR2 (germline): LGHNA, YNFKEQ. As TCR cDNA was made by 5'RACE template switching, a universal primer site and UMIs were added. TCRdb used MiXCR to reprocess the 5' RACE reads, holding one entry per CDR3 protein. This sample yields about 400,000 distinct CDR3 sequences, of which 6.2% are seen a single time; approximately 15% belongs to the top ten. The rearrangement uses TRBV4-2 and TRBJ2-3; 9 bases line up with TRBD2. This TCR derives from a man aged 25 to 40 who received the YFV17D yellow fever vaccine. The sequencing here drew on PBMCs, taken 5 days after the yellow fever booster vaccination. Written as DNA, the CDR3 is TGTGCCAGCAGCCTTTTTTCTAGCGGGAAATCAGATACGCAGTATTTT. It specifies CASSLFSSGKSDTQYF.